This TCR beta chain came from a study of human T cells and chemical hapten exposure. Study as a whole: On approximately 2 cm by approximately 2 cm of upper inner arm skin, sensitization was performed with 2% DPC. Patients received weekly diphenylcyclopropenone doses to the scalp throughout the approximately 24-week study.

This clonotype was recorded at least ten times. Specified time point: patch test 3, about 24 weeks after DPC sensitization. Treatment in this sample: therapeutic diphenylcyclopropenone sensitization with weekly scalp DPC. Each patch test followed a blood draw. Non-pregnant alopecia patients aged 18 to 70, suitable for DPC therapy. The length of the CDR3 is 14 residues. Trimming cost V 7 bases and J 4 bases; bases outside gene matches: 7. Looked up from germline, CDR1 is SGHNT and CDR2 is YYREEE (reference sequence). MiXCR, run by TCRdb on the RACE reads, gives a single entry per CDR3 protein. The repertoire holds 150,000 to 200,000 distinct CDR3 sequences, with 28% as singletons.

The sequenced sample was whole blood, obtained in connection with sensitization to the hapten diphenylcyclopropenone (DPC). The sequence derives from a woman aged 18-35 years with alopecia areata. Some clones in this sample may be carry-over from other donors' samples. The chain joins TRBV5-4 to TRBJ2-3; 9 bases agree with TRBD2. The CDR3 protein is CASATGTSPDTQYF. CDR3 coding DNA: TGTGCCAGCGCAACCGGGACTAGCCCAGATACGCAGTATTTT.